The present entry profiles one T cell receptor beta chain with its context. Its cognate antigen is unknown. 5'RACE with constant-segment primers built TCRalpha and TCRbeta cDNA libraries with UMIs. From the 5' RACE reads, TCRdb called clonotypes with MiXCR, one entry per CDR3 protein. The data show 300,000 to 400,000 distinct CDR3 sequences, 25% to 30% seen once. The CDR3 length is 11 residues. CDR1 is DFQATT and CDR2 is SNEGSKA in the germline V gene (reference sequence). V was trimmed by 3 bases and J by 5 bases, leaving 5 bases between them. These data originate in a study of T-cell memory formation after mild COVID-19. Study observations and caveats: The study found balanced CD4/CD8 in clones contracting day 15 to 85 and a CD4+ lean in later expanders.

The sample taken for sequencing was PBMCs or a T cell subset sorted from them (not recorded which). This chain joins TRBV20-1 and TRBJ2-1; tentative D call: TRBD2 (5 bases). The sequence derives from an adult woman who had mild COVID-19 (a few samples of this study predate the infection). Cell type and time point are not known. CDR3 sequence reads: CSASGDNEQFF. CDR3 nucleotide sequence: TGCAGTGCTAGCGGGGACAATGAGCAGTTCTTC.